This TCR beta chain emerged from a study of blood T cell repertoires in COVID-19. The V gene end was trimmed by 2 bases and the J gene end by 6 bases; junction bases not matched to a gene: 3. Germline values: CDR1 SNHLY, CDR2 FYNNEI. The CDR3 consists of 16 residues. In the source study's methods: How many nucleated cells were present was estimated from reference gene primer amplification. The protocol was immunoSEQ multiplex PCR, while the TCRdb copy is restricted to in-frame clones and leaves out a portion. V, J and clone size reflect that table, while D and trimming were determined from the DNA. Of roughly 150,000 clones in the sample, around four fifths were seen once. Participant age was about 18 to 100 years, and participants resided in 20 to 30 US areas. Assignments of participants to cohorts depended upon their own reported clinical history. Within 2 weeks of study entry, exposed participants had contacted a PCR-confirmed or clinician-diagnosed COVID-19 case.

V usage is TRBV2 and J usage is TRBJ2-2; 13 bases are a match to TRBD2. The receptor was isolated from a man aged 65-85 years who had been exposed to COVID-19. Sequencing used PBMCs or T cells enriched from blood (not recorded which). CDR3 in DNA: TGTGCCAGCAGTGAACTAGGACTAGCGGGAGCCGGGGAGCTGTTTTTT. Translating gives CASSELGLAGAGELFF.